One and the same sample provided the 21 T cell receptor beta chains below, sequenced in a study of control samples from healthy donors and cancer patients. Here immunoSEQ multiplex PCR was the method, and the copy in TCRdb shows in-frame clones only, minus some. The sample lists approximately 170,000 clones, roughly 89% seen once, with approximately 1.4% in the top ten. What was sequenced was blood. The receptors stem from a woman in her forties or fifties in good health.

The chain combines TRBV9 with TRBJ2-3; D perhaps matches TRBD2 (6 bases). CDR1 SGDLS and CDR2 YYNGEE come from the germline V gene. The CDR3 covers 15 residues. Trimming cost V 3 bases and J 0 bases, with 11 bases left between them. The CDR3 reads CASSAAGPSTDTQYF. The CDR3 nucleotides read TGTGCCAGCAGCGCCGCGGGGCCCAGCACAGATACGCAGTATTTT.

About this clone itself: Other DNA sequences within the sample encode an identical CDR3. This sequence joins TRBV7-3 and TRBJ1-5; 9 bases are shared with TRBD1. The CDR3 length is 16 residues. V gave up 4 bases and J gave up 4 bases; unmatched junction bases: 8. The germline V gene has CDR1 SGHTA and CDR2 FQGTGA. CDR3 DNA: TGTGCCAGCAGCTATAACAGGGGGCGGGGGAATCAGCCCCAGCATTTT. Its translation: CASSYNRGRGNQPQHF.

The chain has TRBV5-5 and TRBJ1-2, with TRBD1 as a possible D gene (5 bases). The germline V and J ends were trimmed by 0 bases and 5 bases, with 11 bases remaining between them. This CDR3 region has 14 residues. Germline-derived CDR1 and CDR2 are SGHKS and YYEKEE (reference sequence). The CDR3 loop is CASSLALQAYGYTF. CDR3 coding DNA: TGTGCCAGCAGCTTGGCCCTACAGGCGTATGGCTACACCTTC.

In nucleotides, the CDR3 is TGTGCCAGCAGCCAAGTCCGGACAGCTAATGAAAAACTGTTTTTT. Translation gives CASSQVRTANEKLFF. V and J are TRBV3-1 (or the pseudogene TRBV3-2) and TRBJ1-4; the D gene is possibly TRBD1 (6 bases). Looked up from germline, CDR1 is LGHDT and CDR2 is YNNKEL (reference sequence). The CDR3 consists of 15 residues. V was clipped by 1 base and J by 3 bases, with 9 bases between them.

The V call is TRBV7-8, the J call TRBJ2-5; D is perhaps TRBD1 or TRBD2 (5 bases each). CDR3 length equals 15 residues. V lost 5 bases and J 5 bases, leaving 18 bases between the germline ends. CDR1 is SGHVS and CDR2 is FQNEAQ in the germline V gene. CDR3 coding DNA: TGTGCCAGCAGCCCTCGGGACCTTGGGGTGGAGACCCAGTACTTC. Residues: CASSPRDLGVETQYF.

V is TRBV11-3 and J is TRBJ2-5; 13 bases agree with TRBD2. The germline gives CDR1 SGHNT, CDR2 YENEEA. With 5 bases clipped from V and 4 bases from J, the junction kept 4 bases outside the gene matches. This CDR3 contains 15 residues. The CDR3 sequence is CASSPRLAGGETQYF. The CDR3, as DNA: TGTGCCAGCAGCCCTCGACTAGCGGGAGGAGAGACCCAGTACTTC.

The chain recombines TRBV11-2 with TRBJ1-2, with 10 bases matching TRBD1. V lost 3 bases to trimming and J lost 7 bases; unmatched junction nucleotides: 14. This CDR3 has 17 residues. Germline V gene data show CDR1 as SGHAT and CDR2 as FQNNGV. CDR3 residues: CASSLEAGTGVIGGYTF. CDR3 bases: TGTGCCAGCAGCTTGGAGGCCGGGACAGGGGTAATCGGTGGCTACACCTTC.

J is TRBJ1-1 and V is TRBV3-1 (or the pseudogene TRBV3-2), with a weak D call TRBD1 (5 bases). V lost 4 bases and J lost 10, with 16 bases in between. The CDR3 sequence is 13 residues long. Germline loops: CDR1 LGHDT, CDR2 YNNKEL (reference sequence). CDR3 coding DNA: TGTGCCAGCAGCCCCTGGGACCGTGCAGGAGCTTTCTTT. Translating it yields CASSPWDRAGAFF.

The chain links TRBV7-6 to TRBJ2-5; weak D call: TRBD1 (5 bases). V was clipped by 10 bases and J by 7 bases, with 16 bases between them. Germline V gene data show CDR1 as SGHVS and CDR2 as FNYEAQ. This CDR3 has 12 residues. Written as DNA, the CDR3 is TGTGCCACCGCTAGACCCCAGGGGACCCAGTACTTC. It is translated as CATARPQGTQYF. Full variable domain (remainder filled in from reference TRBV7-6 and TRBJ2-5): GAGVSQSPRYKVTKRGQDVALRCDPISGHVSLYWYRQALGQGPEFLTYFNYEAQQDKSGLPNDRFSAERPEGSISTLTIQRTEQRDSAMYRCATARPQGTQYFGPGTRLLVL.

The CDR3 sequence is CASHRGGIQETQYF. The CDR3, as DNA: TGTGCCAGCCATCGGGGTGGGATCCAAGAGACCCAGTACTTC. The chain joins TRBV6-6 to TRBJ2-5; possibly TRBD2 for D (5 bases). The V gene's germline CDR1 is MNHNY and CDR2 SVGAGI (reference sequence). With 8 bases removed from V and 1 base from J, the gap between germline ends came to 14 bases. This CDR3 spans 14 amino acids.

The chain is built from TRBV6-5 and TRBJ1-3, with a tentative D call TRBD1 (5 bases). Germline V CDR1 and CDR2: MNHEY, SVGAGI. This CDR3 spans 14 amino acids. V was shortened by 8 bases and J by 5 bases, with 16 bases between the two germline ends. The CDR3: CASAKGTSRNTIYF. Here the CDR3 DNA reads TGTGCCAGCGCCAAGGGGACTTCCAGAAACACCATATATTTT.

The chain couples TRBV6-2 or TRBV6-3 to TRBJ1-5; D unresolved. Germline CDR1 and CDR2: MNHEY and SVGEGT. Trimming removed 0 bases at V and 2 bases at J, with 8 bases between. The CDR3 length is 15 residues. The CDR3, as DNA: TGTGCCAGCAGTTACTCGTCTTGGCGCAATCAGCCCCAGCATTTT. Residues: CASSYSSWRNQPQHF.

This chain connects TRBV5-8 to TRBJ1-1; the D gene is possibly TRBD1 (5 bases). The CDR3 is 15 amino acids. In germline, CDR1 is SGHTS, CDR2 YDEGEE. The V gene lost 1 base and the J gene lost 1 base, with 11 bases spanning the gap. The CDR3 spells CASSLPGAGNTEAFF. As DNA, the CDR3 is TGTGCCAGCAGCTTGCCCGGGGCGGGGAACACTGAAGCTTTCTTT.

This rearrangement joins TRBV6-5 to TRBJ1-2, with 8 positions matching TRBD1. Trimming at V came to 2 bases and at J to 6 bases, leaving 11 bases not matched to a gene. The CDR3 spans 16 residues. Germline-derived CDR1 and CDR2 are MNHEY and SVGAGI. The CDR3 DNA follows: TGTGCCAGCAGTTACGAAGGCCCAGGGGGCGCGGATGGCTACACCTTC. Translated: CASSYEGPGGADGYTF.

This sequence joins TRBV5-1 and TRBJ1-2; tentatively, D is TRBD1 (5 bases). This CDR3 is built from 11 residues. The germline CDR1 and CDR2 sequences are SGHRS and YFSETQ. V lost 10 bases and J 7 bases, leaving 14 bases between the germline ends. The CDR3 spells CAAAEGAGYTF. The CDR3 nucleotides are TGCGCCGCCGCTGAAGGGGCTGGCTACACCTTC.

J is TRBJ2-7 and V is TRBV15; 7 bases are a match to TRBD1. Trimming cost V 0 bases and J 9 bases; bases outside gene matches: 14. The CDR3 has 16 amino acids. CDR1 and CDR2 (germline): LNHNV, YYDKDF (reference sequence). DNA for the CDR3: TGTGCCACCAGCAGAGATAGGGGACAGCTCTCGGATTGGCAGTACTTC. Its protein is CATSRDRGQLSDWQYF.

V usage is TRBV13 and J usage is TRBJ2-5; D remains unclear. Per the germline V gene, CDR1 is PRHDT and CDR2 is FYEKMQ (reference sequence). The CDR3 is 15 residues long. The V end was cut by 4 bases, the J end by 5 bases, with 17 bases between. The CDR3 bases are TGTGCCAGCAGCTACGGTGGACCAGTGGAGGAGACCCAGTACTTC. Translating it yields CASSYGGPVEETQYF.

V usage is TRBV19 and J usage is TRBJ1-5; 7 bases line up with TRBD1. V trimming: 1 base; J trimming: 0 bases; junction bases outside the gene matches: 9. Germline V CDR1 and CDR2: LNHDA, SQIVND (reference sequence). The CDR3 is 18 amino acids. The CDR3 is CASSIGEGARASNQPQHF. CDR3 coding DNA: TGTGCCAGTAGTATAGGCGAGGGGGCGAGGGCTAGCAATCAGCCCCAGCATTTT.

The genes are TRBV5-4 and TRBJ2-5, with TRBD2 matching 9 bases. The V gene end was trimmed by 5 bases and the J gene end by 4 bases; junction bases not matched to a gene: 12. This CDR3 is 16 amino acids long. Germline V CDR1 and CDR2: SGHNT, YYREEE (reference sequence). The CDR3 region is CASSSEAAGGGETQYF. The DNA of the CDR3 is TGTGCCAGCAGTTCGGAAGCAGCGGGGGGAGGAGAGACCCAGTACTTC.

This clone was picked up one time. The V call is TRBV7-2, the J call TRBJ1-3, with D possibly matching TRBD1 (5 bases). V was trimmed by 6 bases and J by 1 base, leaving 16 bases between them. The germline gives CDR1 SGHTA, CDR2 FQGNSA. The CDR3 spans 16 residues. DNA of the CDR3: TGTGCCAGCAGTTACCGTCCGGGGGGGTCTGGAAACACCATATATTTT. Encoded protein: CASSYRPGGSGNTIYF.

The V gene is TRBV5-5, the J gene TRBJ2-2, with D maybe TRBD2 (5 bases). The germline CDR1 and CDR2 sequences are SGHKS and YYEKEE (reference sequence). Trimming took 4 bases from V and 5 from J, leaving 9 bases between them. This CDR3 is built from 13 residues. The CDR3 coding sequence is TGTGCCAGCAGCGCGGGCCCTACCGGGGAGCTGTTTTTT. Translating it yields CASSAGPTGELFF.